Presented here are 10 T cell receptor beta chains from one specimen sequenced in a study of blood T cell repertoires in COVID-19. Profiled with immunoSEQ multiplex PCR; TCRdb holds only in-frame clones, not every one. The table includes roughly 150,000 clones, around 79% detected once. Sequences were obtained from PBMCs or T cells enriched from blood (not recorded which). The source of these receptors is a woman in her seventies in a cohort exposed to, infected with or recovered from COVID-19 (not recorded which).

The chain couples TRBV6-2 or TRBV6-3 to TRBJ2-2; TRBD2 might be the D (5 bases). Germline CDR1 is MNHEY and CDR2 is SVGEGT. V dropped 2 bases and J dropped 2 bases, with 9 bases sitting between them. The CDR3 covers 15 residues. The CDR3 protein is CASSYRETNTGELFF. The CDR3 region has the DNA TGTGCCAGCAGTTACCGGGAAACTAACACCGGGGAGCTGTTTTTT.

This chain links TRBV5-8 with TRBJ2-3, with 8 bases fitting TRBD2. This CDR3 is built from 15 residues. V trimming: 4 bases; J trimming: 0 bases; junction bases outside the gene matches: 4. Germline V gives CDR1 SGHTS, CDR2 YDEGEE. This CDR3 is CASSRGGTSTDTQYF. In nucleotides, the CDR3 is TGTGCCAGCAGCCGCGGGGGGACTAGCACAGATACGCAGTATTTT.

V gene TRBV6-1 combines with J gene TRBJ2-2; no reliable D call. V was shortened by 1 base and J by 7 bases, with 7 bases between the two germline ends. The CDR3 spans 13 residues. CDR1 MNHNS and CDR2 SASEGT come from the germline V gene. In DNA, the CDR3 is TGTGCCAGCAGTGAAGTTTACGGCGGGGAGCTGTTTTTT. Protein product: CASSEVYGGELFF.

V is TRBV5-6 and J is TRBJ2-1, with 7 bases identical to TRBD2. Germline V gives CDR1 SGHDT, CDR2 YYEEEE. CDR3 length: 16 amino acids. With 3 bases clipped from V and 2 bases from J, the junction kept 8 bases outside the gene matches. The CDR3 spells CASSSLGSGTYNEQFF. Written as DNA, the CDR3 is TGTGCCAGCAGCTCCCTGGGGAGCGGGACCTACAATGAGCAGTTCTTC.

The chain combines TRBV19 with TRBJ1-2; tentatively, D is TRBD1 (5 bases). The CDR3 is 11 residues long. Germline CDR1 is LNHDA and CDR2 is SQIVND (reference sequence). V lost 6 bases, J lost 9 bases, and 11 bases lay in between. The CDR3 protein is CASRGDSRYTF. The CDR3 nucleotides are TGTGCCAGTAGAGGGGACTCTCGCTACACCTTC.

The CDR3 DNA follows: TGTGCCAGCAGCCCTGACAGCGGGAATTCACCCCTCCACTTT. Amino acid sequence: CASSPDSGNSPLHF. The rearrangement uses TRBV4-2 and TRBJ1-6; D may be TRBD1 (5 bases). The length of the CDR3 is 14 residues. Germline V gene data show CDR1 as LGHNA and CDR2 as YNFKEQ. The germline V and J ends were trimmed by 4 bases and 7 bases, with 11 bases remaining between them.

The chain couples TRBV5-8 to TRBJ2-6, with 8 bases that match TRBD1. Germline-derived CDR1 and CDR2 are SGHTS and YDEGEE. This CDR3 region has 17 residues. Unmatched junction bases numbered 9, after V lost 7 bases and J lost 0 bases. The DNA for the CDR3 is TGTGCCAGCCGTGGACAGGGTCCCCTCTCTGGGGCCAACGTCCTGACTTTC. This translates into CASRGQGPLSGANVLTF.

V and J are TRBV7-9 and TRBJ2-1; 9 bases agree with TRBD2. J lost 4 bases, V lost 7 bases, and 8 bases had no gene match. Per the germline V gene, CDR1 is SEHNR and CDR2 is FQNEAQ (reference sequence). CDR3 size: 15 residues. The CDR3 loop is CASTITSGSYNEQFF. The CDR3 DNA reads TGTGCCAGCACCATCACTAGCGGGTCTTACAATGAGCAGTTCTTC.

This clone has only one observation. The chain carries TRBV7-2 and TRBJ1-4; 10 bases map to TRBD1. This CDR3 is built from 13 residues. Losses at the gene ends were 5 bases for V and 7 bases for J; bases not matched to a gene: 1. The germline CDR1 and CDR2 sequences are SGHTA and FQGNSA. This CDR3 reads CASSRQGAEKLFF. The CDR3 nucleotides read TGTGCCAGCAGCCGACAGGGGGCTGAAAAACTGTTTTTT.

J is TRBJ1-1 and V is TRBV2, with a weak D call TRBD1 (5 bases). Trimming stripped 1 base from V and 3 bases from J, with 9 bases between. The CDR3 is 14 amino acids. Looked up from germline, CDR1 is SNHLY and CDR2 is FYNNEI. The CDR3 coding sequence is TGTGCCAGCAGTGAAGGACAGCAATACACTGAAGCTTTCTTT. Its translation: CASSEGQQYTEAFF.